The 8 T cell receptor beta chains below were found in one sample sequenced in a study of T cell responses to AZD1222 COVID-19 vaccine. Only in-frame clones appear in the TCRdb table, and some are missing; sequencing was by immunoSEQ multiplex PCR. The sample carries about 170,000 clones, around nine tenths recorded once. The sequenced sample was peripheral blood, obtained 28 days after the second AZD1222 dose. The receptors stem from an adult who received the AZD1222 COVID-19 vaccine.

The table lists this clone with a few counts. The CDR3 region is CATSRVVGANEKLFF. The CDR3 DNA reads as TGTGCCACCAGCAGAGTAGTAGGGGCTAATGAAAAACTGTTTTTT. This chain connects TRBV15 to TRBJ1-4, with TRBD1 as a possible D gene (5 bases). V was trimmed by 1 base and J by 3 bases, leaving 9 bases between them. Germline CDR1 LNHNV, CDR2 YYDKDF (reference sequence). CDR3 size: 15 residues.

V usage is TRBV4-2 and J usage is TRBJ2-5; 9 bases line up with TRBD2. The CDR3 runs 17 residues. Germline values: CDR1 LGHNA, CDR2 YNFKEQ. J gave up 5 bases and V 2 bases, and 12 bases lay outside the gene matches. The CDR3 reads CASSQSGVSGGGETQYF. The CDR3 DNA is TGTGCCAGCAGCCAAAGCGGTGTTAGCGGGGGTGGGGAGACCCAGTACTTC.

The chain combines TRBV10-2 with TRBJ1-2; D is perhaps TRBD1 (6 bases). The V end lost 3 bases, the J end lost 4 bases, and 15 bases lay between the germline ends. Germline lookup yields CDR1 WSHSY and CDR2 SAAADI. The CDR3 extends over 15 amino acids. The CDR3 DNA reads as TGCGCCAGCAGTGATCTCGGGGGCCTTCCCTATGGCTACACCTTC. Encoded protein: CASSDLGGLPYGYTF.

The CDR3, as DNA: TGTGCCAGCAGCTTATCACAGTATGGCACTGAAGCTTTCTTT. This translates into CASSLSQYGTEAFF. The chain has TRBV5-4 and TRBJ1-1; D remains unclear. The germline V gene has CDR1 SGHNT and CDR2 YYREEE (reference sequence). CDR3 length: 14 amino acids. The ends were cut back, 2 bases at V and 4 bases at J, with 12 bases in the middle.

The V and J genes are TRBV12-5 and TRBJ1-5; D is undetermined. V gave up 1 base and J gave up 0 bases, with 7 bases separating them. This CDR3 is 15 amino acids long. Germline V gene sequence: CDR1 LGHNT, CDR2 FRNRAP. The CDR3 loop is CASGLENYSNQPQHF. For the CDR3, the DNA is TGTGCTAGTGGTTTGGAGAACTATAGCAATCAGCCCCAGCATTTT.

The J gene is TRBJ2-1, the V gene TRBV6-2 or TRBV6-3; TRBD2 aligns across 7 bases. Germline CDR1 is MNHEY and CDR2 is SVGEGT. J lost 5 bases, V lost 4 bases, and 5 bases had no gene match. This CDR3 is built from 14 residues. CDR3 nucleotide sequence: TGTGCCAGCAGTTGGGGGGGTCTAGACAATGAGCAGTTCTTC. Translated: CASSWGGLDNEQFF.

The chain carries TRBV29-1 and TRBJ2-3; possibly TRBD2 for D (6 bases). CDR1 is SQVTM and CDR2 is ANQGSEA in the germline V gene. Trimming removed 7 bases at V and 2 bases at J, with 16 bases between. The CDR3 sequence is 14 residues long. The CDR3 nucleotides are TGCAGCGCCCGGAGCGGGCAGAACACAGATACGCAGTATTTT. This sequence encodes CSARSGQNTDTQYF.

The J gene is TRBJ2-7, the V gene TRBV4-1; D possibly corresponds to TRBD1 (5 bases). Germline-derived CDR1 and CDR2 are MGHRA and YSYEKL. V dropped 0 bases and J dropped 6 bases, with 6 bases sitting between them. This CDR3 comprises 12 residues. The CDR3 loop is CASSQDRVEQYF. Here the CDR3 DNA reads TGCGCCAGCAGCCAAGACAGGGTCGAGCAGTACTTC.